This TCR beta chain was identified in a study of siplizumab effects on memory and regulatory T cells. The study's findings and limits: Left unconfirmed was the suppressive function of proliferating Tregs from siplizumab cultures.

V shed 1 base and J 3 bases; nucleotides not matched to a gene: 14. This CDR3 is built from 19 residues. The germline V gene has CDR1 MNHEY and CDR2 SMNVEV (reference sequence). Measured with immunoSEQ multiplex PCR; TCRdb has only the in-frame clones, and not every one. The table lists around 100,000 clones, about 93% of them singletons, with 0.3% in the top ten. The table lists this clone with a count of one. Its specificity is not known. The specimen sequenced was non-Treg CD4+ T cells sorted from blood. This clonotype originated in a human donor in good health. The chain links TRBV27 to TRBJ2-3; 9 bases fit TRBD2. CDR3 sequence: CASSLLRIGGGAGTDTQYF. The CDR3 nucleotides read TGTGCCAGCAGTTTATTACGAATCGGCGGGGGGGCAGGTACAGATACGCAGTATTTT.